The 18 T cell receptor beta chains in this list originate from one sample, sequenced in a study of preoperative IRX-2 immunotherapy in early breast cancer. Generated by immunoSEQ multiplex PCR, the TCRdb table keeps only in-frame clones and is missing some. The table has 30,000 to 45,000 clones, approximately 85% seen once. Treatment noted: preoperative locoregional IRX-2 cytokine immunotherapy. Sequencing used lymph node tissue, obtained after IRX-2 immunotherapy. The receptors here all came from a human donor with breast cancer.

This chain joins TRBV5-1 and TRBJ2-3; TRBD2 aligns across 7 bases. The CDR3 has 16 residues. V shed 6 bases and J 2 bases; nucleotides not matched to a gene: 12. Germline V gene sequence: CDR1 SGHRS, CDR2 YFSETQ. The CDR3, as DNA: TGCGCCAGCACCCCCTATTCGGGGGGAAACACAGATACGCAGTATTTT. Translation: CASTPYSGGNTDTQYF.

The V call is TRBV11-3, the J call TRBJ2-7; D is perhaps TRBD1 (6 bases). This CDR3 has 14 amino acids. V dropped 5 bases and J dropped 0 bases, with 11 bases sitting between them. Germline CDR1 reads SGHNT; CDR2 reads YENEEA. The CDR3 DNA reads as TGTGCCAGCAGCCCGGACAGCAGCTCCTACGAGCAGTACTTC. It codes for CASSPDSSSYEQYF.

The chain uses TRBV16 and TRBJ1-1; possible D gene TRBD1, 5 bases. Trimming cost V 0 bases and J 2 bases, with 13 bases left between them. The CDR3 runs to 16 residues. The germline gives CDR1 KGHSY, CDR2 FQNENV. The chain's CDR3 is CASSQSYPGPNTEAFF. The CDR3 DNA reads TGTGCCAGCAGCCAATCGTATCCAGGGCCCAACACTGAAGCTTTCTTT.

This clone is a singleton in its sample. This chain links TRBV6-8 with TRBJ2-3, with TRBD1 as a possible D gene (5 bases). V was trimmed by 6 bases and J by 2 bases, leaving 9 bases between them. Germline-derived CDR1 and CDR2 are MNHGY and SAAAGT. The CDR3 sequence is 13 residues long. CDR3 DNA: TGTGCCAGCAGCAGGGTCTTCACAGATACGCAGTATTTT. Its translation: CASSRVFTDTQYF.

A remark on this clone: The CDR3 does not end in the conserved phenylalanine or tryptophan, so this is likely a read error. The chain couples TRBV10-1 to TRBJ1-1, with D possibly being TRBD1 (6 bases). The V gene's germline CDR1 is WNHNN and CDR2 SYGVQD (reference sequence). Trimming pared 2 bases from V and 11 bases from J, leaving 9 bases between. This CDR3 spans 11 amino acids. DNA for the CDR3: TGCGCCAGCAGTGAGGAAACAGGGGCTTTCCTT. This translates into CASSEETGAFL.

This clone has a single count. The chain combines TRBV6-8 with TRBJ2-2, with 9 nucleotides matching TRBD2. In germline, CDR1 is MNHGY, CDR2 SAAAGT. V trimming: 6 bases; J trimming: 7 bases; junction bases outside the gene matches: 9. The CDR3 totals 15 residues. Here the CDR3 DNA reads TGTGCCAGCAGGCCCGCCGGACTAGCGAACGGGGAGCTGTTTTTT. Residues: CASRPAGLANGELFF.

The chain joins TRBV10-2 to TRBJ2-7; D could derive from TRBD1 or TRBD2 (5 bases each). Germline V gene lookup returns CDR1 WSHSY and CDR2 SAAADI. V lost 3 bases and J 7 bases, leaving 10 bases between the germline ends. The CDR3 contains 12 residues. CDR3 amino acids: CASSDGAREQYF. The CDR3 DNA is TGCGCCAGCAGTGACGGGGCGAGGGAGCAGTACTTC.

The rearrangement uses TRBV9 and TRBJ2-2; tentatively, D is TRBD2 (5 bases). The V end was cut by 5 bases, the J end by 8 bases, with 19 bases between. This CDR3 region has 15 residues. The germline V gene encodes CDR1 SGDLS and CDR2 YYNGEE. The CDR3 loop is CASSENGGFGGELFF. The CDR3 nucleotides read TGTGCCAGCAGTGAAAACGGAGGTTTTGGGGGGGAGCTGTTTTTT.

The gene calls are TRBV29-1 and TRBJ2-7, with a weak D call TRBD1 (6 bases). Germline CDR1 reads SQVTM; CDR2 reads ANQGSEA. This CDR3 contains 16 residues. Trimming cost V 3 bases and J 1 base, with 19 bases left between them. The CDR3 loop is CSVDLVDRRSSYEQYF. DNA for the CDR3: TGCAGCGTTGATTTGGTAGACAGGCGATCTTCCTACGAGCAGTACTTC.

The gene calls are TRBV7-6 and TRBJ2-1, with 7 nucleotides matching TRBD1. CDR3 length: 15 residues. Trimming removed 5 bases from V and 0 bases from J; junction bases left unmatched: 4. The germline V gene encodes CDR1 SGHVS and CDR2 FNYEAQ. CDR3 bases: TGTGCCAGCAGCCCGACAGGGAACTCCTACAATGAGCAGTTCTTC. Translated, it gives CASSPTGNSYNEQFF.

In its sample, this clone was seen once. The chain carries TRBV7-6 and TRBJ2-3; TRBD2 might be the D (5 bases). V was clipped by 2 bases and J by 2 bases, with 14 bases between them. Per germline, CDR1 SGHVS and CDR2 FNYEAQ. The CDR3 has 16 residues. CDR3 sequence (DNA): TGTGCCAGCAGCTTACTTACGGCGGGCTTCACAGATACGCAGTATTTT. It is translated as CASSLLTAGFTDTQYF.

The V and J genes are TRBV28 and TRBJ2-1; 11 bases are shared with TRBD2. Germline CDR1 MDHEN, CDR2 SYDVKM. Unmatched junction bases numbered 14, after V lost 6 bases and J lost 7 bases. The CDR3 has 17 amino acids. CDR3 DNA sequence: TGTGCCAGCAGCCTCACAAGAGGACTAGCGGGTGGAAATGAGCAGTTCTTC. The encoded protein is CASSLTRGLAGGNEQFF. The whole variable domain, filled in from reference TRBV28 and TRBJ2-1, reads DVKVTQSSRYLVKRTGEKVFLECVQDMDHENMFWYRQDPGLGLRLIYFSYDVKMKEKGDIPEGYSVSREKKERFSLILESASTNQTSMYLCASSLTRGLAGGNEQFFGPGTRLTVL.

The chain recombines TRBV5-1 with TRBJ1-1; D unclear. Per germline, CDR1 SGHRS and CDR2 YFSETQ. The CDR3 has 14 residues. Trimming removed 0 bases from V and 0 bases from J, with 6 bases in between. CDR3 amino acids: CASSLEQLNTEAFF. The DNA of the CDR3 is TGCGCCAGCAGCTTGGAACAGCTGAACACTGAAGCTTTCTTT. The entire variable domain, with the rest obtained from reference TRBV5-1 and TRBJ1-1, is as follows: KAGVTQTPRYLIKTRGQQVTLSCSPISGHRSVSWYQQTPGQGLQFLFEYFSETQRNKGNFPGRFSGRQFSNSRSEMNVSTLELGDSALYLCASSLEQLNTEAFFGQGTRLTVV.

V is TRBV5-1 and J is TRBJ1-2, with 9 positions matching TRBD1. The germline V gene has CDR1 SGHRS and CDR2 YFSETQ. J gave up 4 bases and V 0 bases, and 13 bases lay outside the gene matches. The CDR3 is 18 amino acids. This chain's CDR3 is CASSLAPSRDRAGYGYTF. CDR3 nucleotide sequence: TGCGCCAGCAGCTTGGCCCCATCGCGGGACAGGGCGGGCTATGGCTACACCTTC.

The gene calls are TRBV10-2 and TRBJ1-1, with TRBD1 as a possible D gene (5 bases). V gave up 5 bases and J gave up 1 base, with 14 bases separating them. The germline V gene encodes CDR1 WSHSY and CDR2 SAAADI. The CDR3 has 15 amino acids. CDR3 protein: CASSPTLGANTEAFF. The DNA of the CDR3 is TGCGCCAGCAGTCCCACCCTCGGGGCGAACACTGAAGCTTTCTTT.

V usage is TRBV11-3 and J usage is TRBJ1-6; D perhaps matches TRBD1 (6 bases). The germline V and J ends were trimmed by 3 bases and 14 bases, with 17 bases remaining between them. Per germline, CDR1 SGHNT and CDR2 YENEEA. The CDR3 is made up of 14 amino acids. The CDR3 DNA reads as TGTGCCAGCAGCTTCGAAGGCGGGGGGCTAACCCTCCACTTT. This sequence encodes CASSFEGGGLTLHF.

The V call is TRBV30, the J call TRBJ2-7; D not certain. Germline-derived CDR1 and CDR2 are GTSNPN and SVGIG (reference sequence). Trimming removed 2 bases from V and 2 bases from J, with 10 bases in between. The CDR3 is 13 amino acids. Written as DNA, the CDR3 is TGTGCCTGGAGTTTGGCGGCTCCCTACGAGCAGTACTTC. Its protein product is CAWSLAAPYEQYF. The full variable domain, in which reference TRBV30 and TRBJ2-7 provide the parts outside the CDR3, is SQTIHQWPATLVQPVGSPLSLECTVEGTSNPNLYWYRQAAGRGLQLLFYSVGIGQISSEVPQNLSASRPQDRQFILSSKKLLLSDSGFYLCAWSLAAPYEQYFGPGTRLTVT.

With respect to this clone: Its ends do not fully match the called genes, so a read error is possible. The V and J genes are TRBV11-3 and TRBJ2-1; possible D gene TRBD2, 7 bases. CDR3 length equals 16 residues. The germline CDR1 and CDR2 sequences are SGHNT and YENEEA. CDR3 protein: CASSLVLRGGNNEQFF. Written as DNA, the CDR3 is TGTGCTAGCAGCTTAGTCCTTAGGGGGGGCAACAATGAGCAGTTCTTC.